The source of this T cell receptor (beta chain) is a study of monozygotic twins with inflammatory bowel disease. The study's findings and limits: What may have added variability to patient repertoires is that immunosuppressive treatments differed. Any single strong signal or clonotype tied to IBD lacked support. Researchers were unable to tell different T cell subtypes apart.

A word on this clonotype: Its antigen is undetermined.

The CDR3 is 15 residues long. Germline CDR1 and CDR2: KGHSH and LQKENI. Eight cDNA synthesis reactions were run for every sample. Reanalyzing the 5' RACE reads, TCRdb keeps one entry per CDR3 protein, without DNA. The sample data list 400,000 or so distinct CDR3 sequences. Sequencing was carried out using blood. J is TRBJ2-1 and V is TRBV18; the TCRdb D gene call, TRBD2, has no DNA to confirm it. This receptor was taken from a human donor with ulcerative colitis or Crohn's disease, or a healthy co-twin of an affected twin (not recorded which). The CDR3 here is CASSPPGTSYNEQFF.